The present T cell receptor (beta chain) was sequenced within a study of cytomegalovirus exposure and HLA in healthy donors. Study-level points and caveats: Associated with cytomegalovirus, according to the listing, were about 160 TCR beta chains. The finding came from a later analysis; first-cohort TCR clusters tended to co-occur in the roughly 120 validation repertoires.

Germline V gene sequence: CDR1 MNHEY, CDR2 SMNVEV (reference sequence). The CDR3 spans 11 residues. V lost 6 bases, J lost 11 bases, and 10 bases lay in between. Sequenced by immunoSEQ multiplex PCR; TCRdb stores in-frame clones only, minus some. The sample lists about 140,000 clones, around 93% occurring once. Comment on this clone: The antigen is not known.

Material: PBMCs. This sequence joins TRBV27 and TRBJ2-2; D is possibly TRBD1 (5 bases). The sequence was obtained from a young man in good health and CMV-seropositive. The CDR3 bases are TGTGCCAGCAGAAGGGGTGTCGAGCTGTTTTTT. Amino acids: CASRRGVELFF.